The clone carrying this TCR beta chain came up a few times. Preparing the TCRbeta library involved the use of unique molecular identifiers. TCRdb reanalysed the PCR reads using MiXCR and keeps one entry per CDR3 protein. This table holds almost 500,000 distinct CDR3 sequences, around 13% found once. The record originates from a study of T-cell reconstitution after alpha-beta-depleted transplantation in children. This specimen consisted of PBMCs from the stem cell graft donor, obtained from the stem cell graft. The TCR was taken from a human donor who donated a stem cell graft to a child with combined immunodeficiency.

The CDR3 DNA is TGTGCCAGCGGATCACAGGGGGTCTCCTACGAGCAGTACTTC. This translates into CASGSQGVSYEQYF. The chain joins TRBV27 to TRBJ2-7; 8 bases are shared with TRBD1. The CDR3 is made up of 14 amino acids. Losses at the gene ends were 8 bases for V and 0 bases for J; bases not matched to a gene: 6. CDR1 and CDR2 (germline): MNHEY, SMNVEV (reference sequence).